Only a few counts were recorded for the clone carrying this T cell receptor beta chain. In germline, CDR1 is SGHRS, CDR2 YFSETQ. The CDR3 extends over 12 amino acids. The ends were cut back, 1 base at V and 4 bases at J, with 6 bases in the middle. Sequencing templates came from extracted RNA that was reverse transcribed into cDNA. The protocol was immunoSEQ multiplex PCR, while the TCRdb copy is restricted to in-frame clones and leaves out a portion. The sample comprises approximately 160,000 clones, roughly 60% of which are singletons, and approximately 14% rests with the top ten. Treatment defined: oral pan-JAK inhibitor, 5-10 mg twice daily. This sample was included in a study of CD8+ T cells in alopecia areata.

The material sequenced was CD4+ T cells sorted from blood, taken at week 24, from a patient treated with tofacitinib. The chain employs TRBV5-1 and TRBJ2-7, with unresolved D. This clonotype originated in a human donor with alopecia areata. The CDR3 loop is CASSLSRYEQYF. CDR3 DNA sequence: TGCGCCAGCAGCTTGAGCCGATACGAGCAGTACTTC.